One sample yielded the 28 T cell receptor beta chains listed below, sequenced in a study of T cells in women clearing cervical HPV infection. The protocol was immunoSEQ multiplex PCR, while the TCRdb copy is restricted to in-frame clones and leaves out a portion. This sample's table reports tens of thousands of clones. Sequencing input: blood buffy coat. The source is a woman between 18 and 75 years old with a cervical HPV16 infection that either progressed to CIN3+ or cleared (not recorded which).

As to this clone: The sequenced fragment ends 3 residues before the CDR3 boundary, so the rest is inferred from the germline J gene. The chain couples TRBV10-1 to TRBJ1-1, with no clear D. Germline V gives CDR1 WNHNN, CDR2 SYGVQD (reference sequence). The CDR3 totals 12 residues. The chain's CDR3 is CASSQTSGKAFF. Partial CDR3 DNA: TGCGCCAGCAGCCAGACCTCGGGGAAA.

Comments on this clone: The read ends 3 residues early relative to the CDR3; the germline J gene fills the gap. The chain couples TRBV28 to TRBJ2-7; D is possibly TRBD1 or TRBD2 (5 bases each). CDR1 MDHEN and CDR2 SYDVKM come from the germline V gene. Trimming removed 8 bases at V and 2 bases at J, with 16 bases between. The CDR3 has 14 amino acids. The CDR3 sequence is CASVFREGTYEQYF. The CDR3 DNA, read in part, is TGTGCCAGCGTCTTTCGTGAGGGGACCTACGAG.

The CDR3: CASSEGGLDQPQYF. The CDR3 DNA, read in part, is TGTGCCAGCAGTGAAGGAGGGCTCGATCAGCCG. The rearrangement joins TRBV6-1 to TRBJ2-3, with D possibly being TRBD2 (5 bases). The read terminates 3 residues before the CDR3 end, so the remaining end is supplied by the germline J gene. CDR1 MNHNS and CDR2 SASEGT come from the germline V gene. The CDR3 is 14 residues long.

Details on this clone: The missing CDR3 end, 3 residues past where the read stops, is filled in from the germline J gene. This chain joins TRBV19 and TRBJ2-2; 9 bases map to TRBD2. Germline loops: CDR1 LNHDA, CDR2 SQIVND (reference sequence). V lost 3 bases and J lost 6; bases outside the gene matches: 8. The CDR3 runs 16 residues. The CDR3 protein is CASSIWASGNPGELFF. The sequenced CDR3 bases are TGTGCCAGTAGTATTTGGGCTAGCGGGAATCCCGGGGAG.

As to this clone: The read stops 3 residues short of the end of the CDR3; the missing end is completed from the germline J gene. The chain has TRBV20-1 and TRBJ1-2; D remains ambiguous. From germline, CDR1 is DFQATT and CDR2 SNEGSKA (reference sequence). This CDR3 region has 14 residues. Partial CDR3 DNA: TGCAGTGCTAGTCTTCCCGGCCGGGGTCGGGGC. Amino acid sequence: CSASLPGRGRG. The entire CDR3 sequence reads CSASLPGRGRGYTF.

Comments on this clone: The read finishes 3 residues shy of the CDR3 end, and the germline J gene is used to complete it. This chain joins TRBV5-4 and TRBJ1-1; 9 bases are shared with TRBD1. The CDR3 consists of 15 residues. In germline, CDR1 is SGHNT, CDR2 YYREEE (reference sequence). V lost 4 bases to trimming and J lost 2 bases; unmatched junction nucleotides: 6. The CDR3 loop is CASSLGTGSNTEAFF. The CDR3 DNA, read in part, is TGTGCCAGCAGCCTAGGGACAGGGAGTAACACTGAA.

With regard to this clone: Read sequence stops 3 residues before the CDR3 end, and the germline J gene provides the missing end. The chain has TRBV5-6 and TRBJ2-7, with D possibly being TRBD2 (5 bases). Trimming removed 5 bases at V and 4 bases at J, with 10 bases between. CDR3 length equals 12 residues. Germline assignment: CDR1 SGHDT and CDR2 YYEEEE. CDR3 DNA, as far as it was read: TGTGCCAGCAGTACGGACTTTTACGAG. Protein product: CASSTDFYE. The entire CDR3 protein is CASSTDFYEQYF.

This CDR3 is CASSLDRGGETQYF. The CDR3 DNA, read in part, is TGTGCCAGCAGCTTAGACAGGGGGGGAGAGACG. The chain recombines TRBV5-5 with TRBJ2-3; TRBD1 matches 9 bases. The read finishes 3 residues shy of the CDR3 end, and the germline J gene is used to complete it. The CDR3 length is 14 residues. Germline CDR1 reads SGHKS; CDR2 reads YYEKEE (reference sequence).

The CDR3 loop is CASSPGDRTGGRETQYF. The covered CDR3 bases are TGTGCCAGCAGTCCTGGAGATCGGACAGGGGGAAGAGAGACG. This chain uses TRBV6-2 or TRBV6-3 with TRBJ2-3; 10 bases map to TRBD1. The read stops 3 residues short of the end of the CDR3; the missing end is completed from the germline J gene. Per the germline V gene, CDR1 is MNHEY and CDR2 is SVGEGT. CDR3 size: 17 residues.

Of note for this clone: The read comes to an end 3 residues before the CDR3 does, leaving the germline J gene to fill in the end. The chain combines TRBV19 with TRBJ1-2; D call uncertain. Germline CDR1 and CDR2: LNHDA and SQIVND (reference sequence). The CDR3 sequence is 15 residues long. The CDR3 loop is CASSTWAGGENDYTF. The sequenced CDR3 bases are TGTGCCAGTAGTACCTGGGCAGGCGGGGAGAATGAC.

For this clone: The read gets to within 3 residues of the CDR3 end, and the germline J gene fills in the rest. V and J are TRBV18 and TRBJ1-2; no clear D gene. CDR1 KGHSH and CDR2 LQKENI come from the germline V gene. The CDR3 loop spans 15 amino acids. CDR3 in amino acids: CASSPQRASYNDYTF. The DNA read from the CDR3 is TGTGCCAGCTCCCCCCAGCGGGCCTCCTACAATGAC.

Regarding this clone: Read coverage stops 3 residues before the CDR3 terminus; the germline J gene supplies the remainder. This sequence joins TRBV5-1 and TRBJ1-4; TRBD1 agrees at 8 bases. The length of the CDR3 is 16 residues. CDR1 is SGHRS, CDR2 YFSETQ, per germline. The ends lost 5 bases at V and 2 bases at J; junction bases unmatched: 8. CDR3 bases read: TGCGCCAGCAGACCAAGGACAGGGCTTACTAATGAAAAA. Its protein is CASRPRTGLTNEK. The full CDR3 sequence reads CASRPRTGLTNEKLFF.

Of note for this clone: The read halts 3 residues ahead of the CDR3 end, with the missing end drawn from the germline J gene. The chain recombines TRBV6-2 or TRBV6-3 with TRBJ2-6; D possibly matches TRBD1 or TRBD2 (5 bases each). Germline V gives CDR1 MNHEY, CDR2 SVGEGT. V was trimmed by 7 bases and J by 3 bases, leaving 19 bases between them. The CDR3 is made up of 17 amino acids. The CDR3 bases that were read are TGTGCCAGCACCTCCTTTGGAAGGGGAGATGGGGCCAACGTC. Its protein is CASTSFGRGDGANV. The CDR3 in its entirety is CASTSFGRGDGANVLTF.

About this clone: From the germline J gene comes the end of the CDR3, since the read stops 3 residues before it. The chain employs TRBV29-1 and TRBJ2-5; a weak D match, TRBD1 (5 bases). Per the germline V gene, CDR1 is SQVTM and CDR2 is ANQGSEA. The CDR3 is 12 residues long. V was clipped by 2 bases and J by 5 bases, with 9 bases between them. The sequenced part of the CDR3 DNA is TGCAGCGTTGAATTGGGGCTGGAGACC. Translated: CSVELGLET. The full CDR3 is CSVELGLETQYF.

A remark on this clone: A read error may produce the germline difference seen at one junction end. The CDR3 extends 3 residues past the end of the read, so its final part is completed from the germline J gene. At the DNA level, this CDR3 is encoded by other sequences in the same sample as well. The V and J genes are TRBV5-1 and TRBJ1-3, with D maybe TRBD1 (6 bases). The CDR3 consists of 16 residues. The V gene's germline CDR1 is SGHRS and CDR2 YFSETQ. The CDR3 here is CASSLGQANSGNTIYF. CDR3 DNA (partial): TGCGCCAGCAGCTTGGGACAGGCCAACTCTGGAAACACA. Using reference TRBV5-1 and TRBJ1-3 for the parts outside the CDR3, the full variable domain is KAGVTQTPRYLIKTRGQQVTLSCSPISGHRSVSWYQQTPGQGLQFLFEYFSETQRNKGNFPGRFSGRQFSNSRSEMNVSTLELGDSALYLCASSLGQANSGNTIYFGEGSWLTVV.

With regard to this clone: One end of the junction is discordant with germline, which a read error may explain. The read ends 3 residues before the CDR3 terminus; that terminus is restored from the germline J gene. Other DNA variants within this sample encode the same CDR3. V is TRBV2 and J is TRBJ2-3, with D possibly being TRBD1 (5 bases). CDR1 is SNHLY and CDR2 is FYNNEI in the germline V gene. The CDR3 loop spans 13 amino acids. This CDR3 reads CASRGLLPETQYF. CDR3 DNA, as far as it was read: TGTGCCAGCAGGGGGCTTTTGCCAGAGACG. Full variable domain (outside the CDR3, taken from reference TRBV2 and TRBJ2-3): EPEVTQTPSHQVTQMGQEVILRCVPISNHLYFYWYRQILGQKVEFLVSFYNNEISEKSEIFDDQFSVERPDGSNFTLKIRSTKLEDSAMYFCASRGLLPETQYFGPGTRLTVL.

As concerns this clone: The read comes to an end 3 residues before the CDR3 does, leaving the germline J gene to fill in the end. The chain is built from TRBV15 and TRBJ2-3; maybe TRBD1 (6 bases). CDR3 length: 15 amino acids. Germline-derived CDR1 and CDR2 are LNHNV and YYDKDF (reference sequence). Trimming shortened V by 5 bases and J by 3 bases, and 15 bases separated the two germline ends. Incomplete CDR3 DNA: TGTGCCACCAGCGGCGAACTTACAGGGACAGATACG. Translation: CATSGELTGTDT. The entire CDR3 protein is CATSGELTGTDTQYF.

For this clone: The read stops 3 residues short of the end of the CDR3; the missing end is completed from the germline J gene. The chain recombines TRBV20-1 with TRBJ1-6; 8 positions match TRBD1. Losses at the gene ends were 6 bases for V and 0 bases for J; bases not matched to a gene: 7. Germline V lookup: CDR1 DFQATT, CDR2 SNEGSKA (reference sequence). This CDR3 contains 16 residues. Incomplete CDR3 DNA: TGCAGTGCCCTAACAGGGGGTAGCTCCTATAATTCACCC. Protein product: CSALTGGSSYNSP. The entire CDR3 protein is CSALTGGSSYNSPLHF.

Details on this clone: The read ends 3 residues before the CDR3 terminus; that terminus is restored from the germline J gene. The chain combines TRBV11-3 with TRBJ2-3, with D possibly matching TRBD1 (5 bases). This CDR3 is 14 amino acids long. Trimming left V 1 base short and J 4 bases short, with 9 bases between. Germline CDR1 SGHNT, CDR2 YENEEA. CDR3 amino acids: CASSLGQGADTQYF. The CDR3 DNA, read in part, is TGTGCCAGCAGCTTAGGTCAGGGTGCAGATACG.

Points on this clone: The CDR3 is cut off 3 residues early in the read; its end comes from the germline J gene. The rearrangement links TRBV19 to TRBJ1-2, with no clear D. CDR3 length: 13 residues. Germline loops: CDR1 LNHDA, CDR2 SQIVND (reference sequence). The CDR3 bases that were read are TGTGCCAGTAGGACCAGCGGGAGCTACGAC. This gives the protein CASRTSGSYD. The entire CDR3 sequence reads CASRTSGSYDYTF.

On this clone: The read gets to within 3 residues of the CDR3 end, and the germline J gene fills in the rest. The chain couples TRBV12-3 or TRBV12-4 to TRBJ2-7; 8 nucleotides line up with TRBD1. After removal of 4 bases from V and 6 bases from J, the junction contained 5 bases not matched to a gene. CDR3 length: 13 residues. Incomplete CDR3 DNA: TGTGCCAGCAGTTCCACAGGGGGTGGCGAG. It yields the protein CASSSTGGGE. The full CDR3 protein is CASSSTGGGEQYF.

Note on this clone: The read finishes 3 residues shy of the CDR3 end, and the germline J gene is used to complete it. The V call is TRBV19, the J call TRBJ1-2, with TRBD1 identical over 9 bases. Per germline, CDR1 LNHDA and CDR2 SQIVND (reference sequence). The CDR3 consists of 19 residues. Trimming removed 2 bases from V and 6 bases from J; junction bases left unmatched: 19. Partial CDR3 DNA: TGTGCCAGTAGTATATCCTTCGGCACGGACAGGGGCCGGAAGGATGGC. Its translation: CASSISFGTDRGRKDG. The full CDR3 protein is CASSISFGTDRGRKDGYTF. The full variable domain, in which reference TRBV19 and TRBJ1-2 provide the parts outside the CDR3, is DGGITQSPKYLFRKEGQNVTLSCEQNLNHDAMYWYRQDPGQGLRLIYYSQIVNDFQKGDIAEGYSVSREKKESFPLTVTSAQKNPTAFYLCASSISFGTDRGRKDGYTFGSGTRLTVV.

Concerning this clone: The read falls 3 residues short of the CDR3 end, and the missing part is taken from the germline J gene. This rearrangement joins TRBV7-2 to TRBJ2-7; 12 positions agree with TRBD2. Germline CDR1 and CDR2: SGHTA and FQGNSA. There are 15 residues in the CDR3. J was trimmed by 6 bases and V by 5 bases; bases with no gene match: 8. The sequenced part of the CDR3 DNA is TGTGCCAGCAGCCCAAGACTAGCGGGAGCCGGCGAG. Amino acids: CASSPRLAGAGE. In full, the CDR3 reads CASSPRLAGAGEQYF.

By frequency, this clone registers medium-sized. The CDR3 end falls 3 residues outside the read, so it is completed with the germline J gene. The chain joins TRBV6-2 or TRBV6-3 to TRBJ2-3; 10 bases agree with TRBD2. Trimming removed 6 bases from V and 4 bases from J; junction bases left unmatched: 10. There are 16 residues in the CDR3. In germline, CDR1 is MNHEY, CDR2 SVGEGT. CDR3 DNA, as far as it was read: TGTGCCAGCAGCAACTTTAGCGGGAGGTACGCAGATACG. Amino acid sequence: CASSNFSGRYADT. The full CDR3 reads CASSNFSGRYADTQYF.

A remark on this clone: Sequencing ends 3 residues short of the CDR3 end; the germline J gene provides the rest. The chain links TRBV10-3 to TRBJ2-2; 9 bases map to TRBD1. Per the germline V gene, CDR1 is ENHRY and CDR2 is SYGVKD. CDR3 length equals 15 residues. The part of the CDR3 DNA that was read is TGTGCCATCAGTGAGGACAGGGGGTATAGTTCACCG. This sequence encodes CAISEDRGYSSP. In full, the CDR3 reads CAISEDRGYSSPLFF.

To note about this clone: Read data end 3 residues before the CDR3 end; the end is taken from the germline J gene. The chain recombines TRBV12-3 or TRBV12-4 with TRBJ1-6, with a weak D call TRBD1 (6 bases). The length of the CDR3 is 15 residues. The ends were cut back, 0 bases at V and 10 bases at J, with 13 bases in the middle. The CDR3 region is CASSLAGRGNSPLHF. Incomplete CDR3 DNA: TGTGCCAGCAGTTTAGCAGGCAGGGGAAACTCACCC.

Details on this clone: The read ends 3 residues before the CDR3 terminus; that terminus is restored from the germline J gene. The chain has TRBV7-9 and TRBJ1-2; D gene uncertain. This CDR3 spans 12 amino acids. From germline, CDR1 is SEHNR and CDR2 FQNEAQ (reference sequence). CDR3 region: CASSPAVDDYTF. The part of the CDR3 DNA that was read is TGTGCCAGCAGCCCAGCGGTCGATGAC.

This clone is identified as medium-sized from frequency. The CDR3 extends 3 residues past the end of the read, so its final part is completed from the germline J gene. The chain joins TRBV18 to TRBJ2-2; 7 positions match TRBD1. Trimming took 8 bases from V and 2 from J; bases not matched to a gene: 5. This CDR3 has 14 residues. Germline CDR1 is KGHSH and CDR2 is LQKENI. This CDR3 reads CASTGQDNTGELFF. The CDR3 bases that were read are TGTGCCAGCACAGGACAGGACAACACCGGGGAG. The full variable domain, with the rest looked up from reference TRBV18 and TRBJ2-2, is NAGVMQNPRHLVRRRGQEARLRCSPMKGHSHVYWYRQLPEEGLKFMVYLQKENIIDESGMPKERFSAEFPKEGPSILRIQQVVRGDSAAYFCASTGQDNTGELFFGEGSRLTVL.